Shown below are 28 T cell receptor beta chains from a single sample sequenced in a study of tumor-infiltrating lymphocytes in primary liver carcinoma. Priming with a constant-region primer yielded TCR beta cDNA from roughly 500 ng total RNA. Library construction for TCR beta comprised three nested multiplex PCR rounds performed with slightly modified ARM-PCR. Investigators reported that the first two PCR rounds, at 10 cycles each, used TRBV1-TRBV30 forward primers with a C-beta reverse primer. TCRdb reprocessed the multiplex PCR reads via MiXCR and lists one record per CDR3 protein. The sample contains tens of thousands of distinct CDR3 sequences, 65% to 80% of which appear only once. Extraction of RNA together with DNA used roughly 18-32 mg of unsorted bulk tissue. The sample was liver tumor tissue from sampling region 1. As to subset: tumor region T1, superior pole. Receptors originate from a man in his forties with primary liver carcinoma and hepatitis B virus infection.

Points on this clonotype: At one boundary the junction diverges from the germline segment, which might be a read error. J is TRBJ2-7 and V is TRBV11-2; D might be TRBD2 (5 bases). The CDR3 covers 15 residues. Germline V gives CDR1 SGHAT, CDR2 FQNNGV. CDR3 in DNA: TGTGACAGCAGCTTAGATCGAGGGCAGAGCTACGGACTGTACTTC. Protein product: CDSSLDRGQSYGLYF.

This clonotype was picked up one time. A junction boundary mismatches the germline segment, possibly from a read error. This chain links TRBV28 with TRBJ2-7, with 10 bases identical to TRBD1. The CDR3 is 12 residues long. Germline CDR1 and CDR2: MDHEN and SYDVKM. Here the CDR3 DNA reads TGTGCCACCTCTCAGACAGGGGGCGAGCAGTGCTTC. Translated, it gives CATSQTGGEQCF.

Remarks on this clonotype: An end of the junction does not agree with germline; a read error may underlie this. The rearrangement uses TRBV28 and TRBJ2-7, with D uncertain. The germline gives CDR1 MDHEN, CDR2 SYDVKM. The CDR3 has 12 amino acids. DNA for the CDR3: TGTGCCAGCAGCCCGACGACCTACGAGCGGTACTTC. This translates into CASSPTTYERYF.

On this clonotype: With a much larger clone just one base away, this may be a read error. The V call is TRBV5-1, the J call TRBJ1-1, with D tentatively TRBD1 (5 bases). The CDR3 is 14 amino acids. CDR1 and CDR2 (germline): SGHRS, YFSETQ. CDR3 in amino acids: CTSSQAAGGTEAFF. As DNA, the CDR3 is TGCACCAGCAGCCAAGCGGCGGGGGGCACTGAAGCTTTCTTT.

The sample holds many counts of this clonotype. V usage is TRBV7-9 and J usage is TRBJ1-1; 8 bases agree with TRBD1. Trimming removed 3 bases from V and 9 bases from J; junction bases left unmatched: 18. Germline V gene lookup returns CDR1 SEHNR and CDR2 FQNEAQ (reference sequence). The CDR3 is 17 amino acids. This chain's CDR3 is CASSFPSTMGTGAQAFF. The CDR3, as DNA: TGTGCCAGCAGCTTCCCATCCACGATGGGGACAGGAGCCCAAGCTTTCTTT.

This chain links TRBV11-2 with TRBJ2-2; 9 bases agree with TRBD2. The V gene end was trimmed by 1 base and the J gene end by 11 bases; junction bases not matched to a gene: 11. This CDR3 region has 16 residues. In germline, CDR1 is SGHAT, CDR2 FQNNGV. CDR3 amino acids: CASSLVALAGTVELFF. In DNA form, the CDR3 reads TGTGCCAGCAGCTTAGTGGCTCTAGCGGGAACCGTAGAGCTGTTTTTT.

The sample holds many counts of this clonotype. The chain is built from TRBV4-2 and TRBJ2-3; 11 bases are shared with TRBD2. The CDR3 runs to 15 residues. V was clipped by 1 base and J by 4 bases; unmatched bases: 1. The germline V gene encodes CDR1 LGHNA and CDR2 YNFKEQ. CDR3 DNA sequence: TGTGCCAGCAGCCAAGGACTAGCGGGACCAGATACGCAGTATTTT. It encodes CASSQGLAGPDTQYF.

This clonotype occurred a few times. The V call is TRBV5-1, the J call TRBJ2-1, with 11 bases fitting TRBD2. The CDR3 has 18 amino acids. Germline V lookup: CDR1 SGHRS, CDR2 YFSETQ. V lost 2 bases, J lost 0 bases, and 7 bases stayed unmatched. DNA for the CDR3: TGCGCCAGCAGCTTTAGGTCTAGCGGGGGGAGCTCCTACAATGAGCAGTTCTTC. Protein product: CASSFRSSGGSSYNEQFF.

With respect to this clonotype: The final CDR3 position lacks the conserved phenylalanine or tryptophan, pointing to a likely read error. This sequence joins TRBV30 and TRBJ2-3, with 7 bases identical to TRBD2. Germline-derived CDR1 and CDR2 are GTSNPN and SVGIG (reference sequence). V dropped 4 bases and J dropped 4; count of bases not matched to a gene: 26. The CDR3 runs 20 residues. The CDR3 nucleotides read TGTGCCTGGACTCCCCAACTGGGTAGCGGGTTGCCCGTTTCTCCAGATACGCAGTATTAT. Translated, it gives CAWTPQLGSGLPVSPDTQYY.

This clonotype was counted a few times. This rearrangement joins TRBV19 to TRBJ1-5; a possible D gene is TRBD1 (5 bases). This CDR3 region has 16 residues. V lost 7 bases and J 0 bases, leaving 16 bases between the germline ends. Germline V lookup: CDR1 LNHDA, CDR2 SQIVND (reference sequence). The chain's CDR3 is CASNYLGGSSNQPQHF. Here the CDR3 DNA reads TGTGCCAGTAACTATCTGGGGGGTAGTAGCAATCAGCCCCAGCATTTT. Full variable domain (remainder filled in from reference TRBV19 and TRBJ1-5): DGGITQSPKYLFRKEGQNVTLSCEQNLNHDAMYWYRQDPGQGLRLIYYSQIVNDFQKGDIAEGYSVSREKKESFPLTVTSAQKNPTAFYLCASNYLGGSSNQPQHFGDGTRLSIL.

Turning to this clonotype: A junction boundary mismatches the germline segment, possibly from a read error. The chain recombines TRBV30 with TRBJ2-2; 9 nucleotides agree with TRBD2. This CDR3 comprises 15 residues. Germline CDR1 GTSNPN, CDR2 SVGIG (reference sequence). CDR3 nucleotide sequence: TGTGCCTGGACCAGGGGGACTAGCAGTACCGGGGAGCCGTTTTTC. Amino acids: CAWTRGTSSTGEPFF.

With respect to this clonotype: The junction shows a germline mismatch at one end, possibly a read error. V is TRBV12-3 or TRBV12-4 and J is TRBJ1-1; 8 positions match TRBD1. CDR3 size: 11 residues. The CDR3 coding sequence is TGTGGCAGCAGTTACAGGGGGGGAGCTTTCTTT. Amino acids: CGSSYRGGAFF.

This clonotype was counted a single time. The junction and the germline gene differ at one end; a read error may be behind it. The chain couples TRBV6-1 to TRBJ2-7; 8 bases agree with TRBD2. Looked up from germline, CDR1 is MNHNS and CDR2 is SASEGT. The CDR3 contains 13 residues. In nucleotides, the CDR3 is TGTCCCAGCAGCTGTAGCGGGACCTACGAGCAGTACTTC. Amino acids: CPSSCSGTYEQYF.

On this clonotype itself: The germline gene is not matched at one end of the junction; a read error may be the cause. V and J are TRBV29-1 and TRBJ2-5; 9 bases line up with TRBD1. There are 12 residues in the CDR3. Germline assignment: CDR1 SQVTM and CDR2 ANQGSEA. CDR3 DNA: TGCTGCGGAGGGGACAGGGAGGAGACCCAATACTTC. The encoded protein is CCGGDREETQYF.

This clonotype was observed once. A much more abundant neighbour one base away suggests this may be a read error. In DNA, the CDR3 is TGTGCCACCAGTGGCGCAGCGGAAGGGAGTGGGCCCCACAATGAGCAGTTCTTC. This encodes CATSGAAEGSGPHNEQFF. The V gene is TRBV24-1, the J gene TRBJ2-1, with D tentatively TRBD2 (5 bases). V was pared by 5 bases and J by 5 bases, with 24 bases between. The CDR3 has 18 residues. Per germline, CDR1 KGHDR and CDR2 SFDVKD.

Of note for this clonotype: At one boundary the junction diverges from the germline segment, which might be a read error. The CDR3 coding sequence is TGCGCCATCAATGGGCTAGCGGACCACGAGCAGTACTTC. The encoded protein is CAINGLADHEQYF. V usage is TRBV10-3 and J usage is TRBJ2-7, with 7 bases that match TRBD2. Germline values: CDR1 ENHRY, CDR2 SYGVKD. This CDR3 has 13 residues.

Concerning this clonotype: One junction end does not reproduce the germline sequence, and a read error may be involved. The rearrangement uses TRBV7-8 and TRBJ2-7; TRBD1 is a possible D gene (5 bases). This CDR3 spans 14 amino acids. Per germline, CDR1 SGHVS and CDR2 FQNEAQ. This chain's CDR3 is CASSLVIGAYEHYF. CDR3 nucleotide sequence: TGTGCCAGCAGTTTAGTGATAGGGGCCTACGAGCACTACTTT.

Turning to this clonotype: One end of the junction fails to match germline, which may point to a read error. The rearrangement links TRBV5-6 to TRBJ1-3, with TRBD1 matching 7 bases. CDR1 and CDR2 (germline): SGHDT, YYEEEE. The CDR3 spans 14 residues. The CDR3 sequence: CAISLEGAGNTIYF. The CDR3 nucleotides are TGTGCCATCAGCTTGGAGGGGGCGGGAAACACCATATATTTT. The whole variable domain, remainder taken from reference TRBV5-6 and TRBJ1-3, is DAGVTQSPTHLIKTRGQQVTLRCSPKSGHDTVSWYQQALGQGPQFIFQYYEEEERQRGNFPDRFSGHQFPNYSSELNVNALLLGDSALYLCAISLEGAGNTIYFGEGSWLTVV.

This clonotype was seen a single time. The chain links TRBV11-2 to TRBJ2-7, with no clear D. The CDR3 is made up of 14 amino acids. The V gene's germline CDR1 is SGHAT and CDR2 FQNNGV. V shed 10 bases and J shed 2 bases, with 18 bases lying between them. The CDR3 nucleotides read TGTGCCAACAACTTAACTTACACCGCCTACGAGCAGTACTTC. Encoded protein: CANNLTYTAYEQYF.

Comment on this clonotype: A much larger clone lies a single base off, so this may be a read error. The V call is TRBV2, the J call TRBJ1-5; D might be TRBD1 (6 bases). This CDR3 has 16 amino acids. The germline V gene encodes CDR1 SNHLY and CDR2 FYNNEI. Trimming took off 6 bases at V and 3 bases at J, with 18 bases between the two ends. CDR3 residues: CASSADRFSNNQPQHF. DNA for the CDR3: TGTGCCAGCAGCGCCGACAGGTTCTCTAACAATCAGCCCCAGCATTTT. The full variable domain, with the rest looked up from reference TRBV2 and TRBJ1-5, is EPEVTQTPSHQVTQMGQEVILRCVPISNHLYFYWYRQILGQKVEFLVSFYNNEISEKSEIFDDQFSVERPDGSNFTLKIRSTKLEDSAMYFCASSADRFSNNQPQHFGDGTRLSIL.

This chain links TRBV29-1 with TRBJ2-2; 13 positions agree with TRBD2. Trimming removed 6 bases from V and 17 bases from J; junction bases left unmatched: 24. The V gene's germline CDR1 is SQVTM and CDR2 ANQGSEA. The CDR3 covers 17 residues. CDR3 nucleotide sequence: TGCAGCGTACTAGCGGGAGGGCCCGCTGCGTACACCGGGGATCTTTTTTTT. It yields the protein CSVLAGGPAAYTGDLFF.

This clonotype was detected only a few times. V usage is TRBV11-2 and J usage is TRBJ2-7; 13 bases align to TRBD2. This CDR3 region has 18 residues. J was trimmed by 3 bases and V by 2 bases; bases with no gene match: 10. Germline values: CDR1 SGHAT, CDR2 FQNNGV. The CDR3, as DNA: TGTGCCAGCAGCTTATCTGTTGGACTAGCGGGAGTGGGCTACGAGCAGTACTTC. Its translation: CASSLSVGLAGVGYEQYF.

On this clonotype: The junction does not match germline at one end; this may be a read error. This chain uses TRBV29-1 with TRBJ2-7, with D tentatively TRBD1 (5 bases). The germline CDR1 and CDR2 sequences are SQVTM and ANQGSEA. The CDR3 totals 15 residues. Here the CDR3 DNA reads TGCAGCGCTCACTTGGATCCGTCATGGGGCGACGAGCAGTATTTC. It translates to CSAHLDPSWGDEQYF.

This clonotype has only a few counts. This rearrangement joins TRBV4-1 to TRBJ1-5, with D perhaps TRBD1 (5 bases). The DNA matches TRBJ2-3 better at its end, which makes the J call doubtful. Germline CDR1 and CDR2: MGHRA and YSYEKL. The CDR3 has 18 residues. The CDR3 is CASSRQGTWGDGNQPQYF. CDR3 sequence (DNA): TGCGCCAGCAGCCGACAAGGAACATGGGGCGATGGCAATCAGCCCCAGTATTTT.

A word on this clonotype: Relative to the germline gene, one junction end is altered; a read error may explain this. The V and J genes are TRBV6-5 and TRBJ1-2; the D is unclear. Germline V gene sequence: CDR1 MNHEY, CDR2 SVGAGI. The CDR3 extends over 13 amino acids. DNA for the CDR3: TGTGCCAACAGTCCGGACGGCCTAGGAGGCTGCACCTTC. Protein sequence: CANSPDGLGGCTF.

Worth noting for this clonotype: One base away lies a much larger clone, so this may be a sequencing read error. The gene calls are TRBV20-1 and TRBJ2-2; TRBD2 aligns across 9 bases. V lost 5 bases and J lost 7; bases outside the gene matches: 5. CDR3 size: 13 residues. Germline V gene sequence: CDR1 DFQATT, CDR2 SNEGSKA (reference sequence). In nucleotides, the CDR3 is TGCAGTGCTGCTAGCGGGATCGTCGGGGAGCTGTTTTTT. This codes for CSAASGIVGELFF.

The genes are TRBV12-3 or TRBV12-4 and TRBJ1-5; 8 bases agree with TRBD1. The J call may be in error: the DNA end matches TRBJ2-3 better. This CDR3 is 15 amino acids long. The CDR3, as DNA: TGTGCCAGCAGTTTGGGGACAGGCCCCAATCAGCCCCAGTATTTT. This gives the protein CASSLGTGPNQPQYF.

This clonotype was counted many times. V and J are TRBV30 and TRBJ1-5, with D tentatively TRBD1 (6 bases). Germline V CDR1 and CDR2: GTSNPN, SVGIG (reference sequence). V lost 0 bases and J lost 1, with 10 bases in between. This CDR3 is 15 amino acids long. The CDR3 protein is CAWSVGARSNQPQHF. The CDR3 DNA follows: TGTGCCTGGAGTGTGGGGGCGCGGAGCAATCAGCCCCAGCATTTT.